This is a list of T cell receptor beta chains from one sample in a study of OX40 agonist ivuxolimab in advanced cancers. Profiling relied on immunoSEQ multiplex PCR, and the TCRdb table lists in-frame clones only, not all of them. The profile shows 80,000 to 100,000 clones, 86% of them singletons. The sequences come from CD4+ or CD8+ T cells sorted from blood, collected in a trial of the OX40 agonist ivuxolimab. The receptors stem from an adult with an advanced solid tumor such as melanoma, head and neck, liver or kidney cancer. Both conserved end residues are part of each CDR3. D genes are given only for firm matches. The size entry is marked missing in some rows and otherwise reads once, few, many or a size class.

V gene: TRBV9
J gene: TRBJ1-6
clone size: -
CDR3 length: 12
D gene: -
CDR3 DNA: TGTGCCAGCAGCGTAGAAGGATCACCCCTCCACTTT
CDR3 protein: CASSVEGSPLHF

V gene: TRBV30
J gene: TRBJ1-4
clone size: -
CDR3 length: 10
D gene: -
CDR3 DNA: TGTGCCTGGATAGGTGAAAAACTGTTTTTT
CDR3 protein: CAWIGEKLFF

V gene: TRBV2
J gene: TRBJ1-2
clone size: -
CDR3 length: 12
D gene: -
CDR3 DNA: TGTGCCAGCAGTGCAGAGAACTATGGCTACACCTTC
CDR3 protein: CASSAENYGYTF

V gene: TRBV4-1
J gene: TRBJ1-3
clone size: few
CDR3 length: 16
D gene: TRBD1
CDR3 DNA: TGCGCCAGCAGCCAGGAGGGACAGCTCTCTGGAAACACCATATATTTT
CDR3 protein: CASSQEGQLSGNTIYF

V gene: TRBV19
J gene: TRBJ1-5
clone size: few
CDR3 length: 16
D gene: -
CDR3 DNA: TGTGCCAGTAGTATACGGGGGAGGGGGAGCAATCAGCCCCAGCATTTT
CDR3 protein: CASSIRGRGSNQPQHF

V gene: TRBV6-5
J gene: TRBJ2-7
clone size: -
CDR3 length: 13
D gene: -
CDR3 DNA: TGTGCCAGCAGTTTCGACGGTTCCTACGAGCAGTACTTC
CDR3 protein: CASSFDGSYEQYF

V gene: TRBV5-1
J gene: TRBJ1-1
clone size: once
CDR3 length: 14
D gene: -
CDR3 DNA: TGCGCCAGCAGCGTAGGGCCCGGAGATACTGAAGCTTTCTTT
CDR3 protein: CASSVGPGDTEAFF

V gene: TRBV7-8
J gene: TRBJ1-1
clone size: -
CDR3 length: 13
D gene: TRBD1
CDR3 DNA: TGTGCCAGCAGCCAGGGGGGACAAGCTAGAGCTTTCTTT
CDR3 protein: CASSQGGQARAFF

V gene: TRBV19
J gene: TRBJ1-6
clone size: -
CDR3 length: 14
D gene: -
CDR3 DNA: TGTGCCAGTAGTAATCCAGGGGCGAATTCACCCCTCCACTTT
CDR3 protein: CASSNPGANSPLHF

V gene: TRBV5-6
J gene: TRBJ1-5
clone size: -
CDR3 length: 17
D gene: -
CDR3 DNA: TGTGCCAGCAGCCAATACGCTTTGGGCGCAAACAATCAGCCCCAGCATTTT
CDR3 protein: CASSQYALGANNQPQHF

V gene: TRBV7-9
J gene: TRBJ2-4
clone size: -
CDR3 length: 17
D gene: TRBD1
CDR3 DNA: TGTGCCAGCAGCTCAGCGAGCGGGACAGGGGCCAAAAACATTCAGTACTTC
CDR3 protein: CASSSASGTGAKNIQYF

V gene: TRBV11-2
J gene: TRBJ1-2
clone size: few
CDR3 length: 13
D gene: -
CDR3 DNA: TGTGCCAGCAGCTCCGGGACTTTCTATGGCTACACCTTC
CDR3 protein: CASSSGTFYGYTF

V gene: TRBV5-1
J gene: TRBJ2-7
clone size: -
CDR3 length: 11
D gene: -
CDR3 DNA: TGCGCCAGCAAACAGGGCTACGAGCAGTACTTC
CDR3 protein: CASKQGYEQYF

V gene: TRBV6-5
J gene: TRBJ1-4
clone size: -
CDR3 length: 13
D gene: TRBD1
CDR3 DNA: TGTGCCAGCGGGACAGACTCTAATGAAAAACTGTTTTTT
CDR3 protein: CASGTDSNEKLFF

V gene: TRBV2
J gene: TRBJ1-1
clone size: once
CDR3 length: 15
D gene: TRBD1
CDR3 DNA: TGTGCCAGCAGCGCCCCGACAGGGGGGCGCGCTGAAGCTTTCTTT
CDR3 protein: CASSAPTGGRAEAFF

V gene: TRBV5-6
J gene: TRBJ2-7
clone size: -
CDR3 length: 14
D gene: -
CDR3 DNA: TGTGCCAGCAGCTTAGAGGGAGGCCGCTACGAGCAGTACTTC
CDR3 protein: CASSLEGGRYEQYF

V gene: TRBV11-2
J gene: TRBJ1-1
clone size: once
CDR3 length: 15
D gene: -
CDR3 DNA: TGTGCCAGCAGCGTGACAGGAGTGAGAGGGACTGAAGCTTTCTTT
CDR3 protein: CASSVTGVRGTEAFF

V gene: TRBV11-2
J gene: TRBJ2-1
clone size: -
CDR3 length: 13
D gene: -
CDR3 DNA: TGTGCCAGCACCTTTTTGGTTGCCAATGAGCAGTTCTTC
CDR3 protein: CASTFLVANEQFF

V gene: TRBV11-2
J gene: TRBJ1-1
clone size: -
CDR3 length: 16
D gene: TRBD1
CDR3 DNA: TGTGCCAGCAGCCATTTTAGCGGGACAGACAACACTGAAGCTTTCTTT
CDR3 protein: CASSHFSGTDNTEAFF

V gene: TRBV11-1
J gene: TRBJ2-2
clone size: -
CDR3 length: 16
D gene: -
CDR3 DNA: TGTGCCAGCAGCTTCTATGGGGGGCAAAAGACCGGGGAGCTGTTTTTT
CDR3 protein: CASSFYGGQKTGELFF

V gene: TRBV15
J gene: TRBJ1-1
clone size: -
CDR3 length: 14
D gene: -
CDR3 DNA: TGTGCCACCAGCAGACGGGACCTGAACACTGAAGCTTTCTTT
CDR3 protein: CATSRRDLNTEAFF

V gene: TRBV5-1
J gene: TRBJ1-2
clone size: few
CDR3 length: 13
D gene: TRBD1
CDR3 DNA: TGCGCCAGCAGCTTCGGACAGGGCGAGGGCTACACCTTC
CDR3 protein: CASSFGQGEGYTF

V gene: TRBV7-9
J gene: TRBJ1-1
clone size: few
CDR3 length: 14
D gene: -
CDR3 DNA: TGTGCCAGCAGCTTTGAGGGGGGTGGCGCTGAAGCTTTCTTT
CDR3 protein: CASSFEGGGAEAFF

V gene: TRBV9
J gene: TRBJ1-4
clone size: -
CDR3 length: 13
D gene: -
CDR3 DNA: TGTGCCAGCAGCGCCGGACTGACGGAAAAACTGTTTTTT
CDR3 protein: CASSAGLTEKLFF

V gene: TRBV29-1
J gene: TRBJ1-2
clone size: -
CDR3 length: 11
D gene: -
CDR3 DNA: TGCAGCGTTAACGGGGCCTATGGCTACACCTTC
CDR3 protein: CSVNGAYGYTF

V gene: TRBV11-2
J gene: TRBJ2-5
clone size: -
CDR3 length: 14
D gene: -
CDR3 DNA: TGTGCCAGCAGCTTAGCGTTCGGGGGAGAGACCCAGTACTTC
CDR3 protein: CASSLAFGGETQYF

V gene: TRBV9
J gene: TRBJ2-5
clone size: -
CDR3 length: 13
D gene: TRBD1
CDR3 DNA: TGTGCCAGCAGCGTGACAGGGGTGGAGACCCAGTACTTC
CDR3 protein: CASSVTGVETQYF

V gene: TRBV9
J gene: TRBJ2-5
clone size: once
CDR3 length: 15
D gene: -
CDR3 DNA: TGTGCCAGCAGCGTTGCCGGGACACCACAAGAGACCCAGTACTTC
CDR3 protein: CASSVAGTPQETQYF

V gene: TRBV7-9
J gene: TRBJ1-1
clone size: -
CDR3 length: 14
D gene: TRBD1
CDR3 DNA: TGTGCCAGCAGCTCACTGGGACAGGGGACTGAAGCTTTCTTT
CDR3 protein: CASSSLGQGTEAFF

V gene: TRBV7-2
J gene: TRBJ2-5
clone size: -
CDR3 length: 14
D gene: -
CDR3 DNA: TGTGCCAGCAGCTTTCAACAGGGAGAAGAGACCCAGTACTTC
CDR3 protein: CASSFQQGEETQYF

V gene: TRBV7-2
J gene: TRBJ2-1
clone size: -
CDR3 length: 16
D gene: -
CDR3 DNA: TGTGCCAGCAGCTTTAGCGGAGGGAGCTCCTACAATGAGCAGTTCTTC
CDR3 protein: CASSFSGGSSYNEQFF

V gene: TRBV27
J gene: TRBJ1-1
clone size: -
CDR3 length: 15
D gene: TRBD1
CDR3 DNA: TGTGCCAGCAGTTTATACCCAGGGGGGACCACTGAAGCTTTCTTT
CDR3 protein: CASSLYPGGTTEAFF

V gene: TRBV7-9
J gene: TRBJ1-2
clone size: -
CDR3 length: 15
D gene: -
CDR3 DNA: TGTGCCAGCAGCTTAACAGAAGGTGGGGACTATGGCTACACCTTC
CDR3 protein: CASSLTEGGDYGYTF

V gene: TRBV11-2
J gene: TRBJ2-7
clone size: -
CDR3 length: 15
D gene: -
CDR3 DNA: TGTGCCAGCAGCTACCGCCAGAGCGGTTCCCACGAGCAGTACTTC
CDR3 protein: CASSYRQSGSHEQYF

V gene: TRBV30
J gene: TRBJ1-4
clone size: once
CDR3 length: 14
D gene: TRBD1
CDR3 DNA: TGTGCCTGGACTCTTGGAGGGGGCGCTGAAAAACTGTTTTTT
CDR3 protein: CAWTLGGGAEKLFF

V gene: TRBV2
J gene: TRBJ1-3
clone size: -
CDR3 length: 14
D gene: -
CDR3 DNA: TGTGCCAGCAGTCCTGGACCCAATGGAAACACCATATATTTT
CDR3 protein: CASSPGPNGNTIYF

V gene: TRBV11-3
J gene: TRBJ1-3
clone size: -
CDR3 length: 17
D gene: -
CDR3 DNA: TGTGCCAGCAGCTTAGATCGCTGGGAAGGAACTGGAAACACCATATATTTT
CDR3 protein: CASSLDRWEGTGNTIYF

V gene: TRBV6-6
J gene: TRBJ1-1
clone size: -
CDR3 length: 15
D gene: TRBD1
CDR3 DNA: TGTGCCAGCAGTCCGGGACAGGAGTTGAACACTGAAGCTTTCTTT
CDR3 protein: CASSPGQELNTEAFF

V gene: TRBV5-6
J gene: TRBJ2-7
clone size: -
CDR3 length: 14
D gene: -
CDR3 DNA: TGTGCCAGCAGGGGGGCGGGAGTAGACTACGAGCAGTACTTC
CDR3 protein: CASRGAGVDYEQYF

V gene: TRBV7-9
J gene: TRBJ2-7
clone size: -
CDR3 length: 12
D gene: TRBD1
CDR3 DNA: TGTGCCCTCGGACAGGGAACCTACGAGCAGTACTTC
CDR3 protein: CALGQGTYEQYF

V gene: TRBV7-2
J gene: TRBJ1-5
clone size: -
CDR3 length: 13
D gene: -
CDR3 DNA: TGTGCCAGCAGCTTAGAGGAGGGGCAGCCCCAGCATTTT
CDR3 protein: CASSLEEGQPQHF

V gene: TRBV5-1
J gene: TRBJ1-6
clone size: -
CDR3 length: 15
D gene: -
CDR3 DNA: TGCGCCAGCAGCCCTGCGGGTAATCGGAATTCACCCCTCCACTTT
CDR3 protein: CASSPAGNRNSPLHF

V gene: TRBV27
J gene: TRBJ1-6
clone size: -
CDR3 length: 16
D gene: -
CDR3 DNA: TGTGCCAGCAGTTTAGTGGGAGGGGCTTATAATTCACCCCTCCACTTT
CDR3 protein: CASSLVGGAYNSPLHF

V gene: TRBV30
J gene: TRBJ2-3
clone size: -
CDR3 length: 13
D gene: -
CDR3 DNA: TGTGCCTGGATAAAAGCAGGGAAGGATACGCAGTATTTT
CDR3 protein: CAWIKAGKDTQYF

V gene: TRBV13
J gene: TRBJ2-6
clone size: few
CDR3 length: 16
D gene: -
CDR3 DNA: TGTGCCAGCAGCCCACCAGGGGGGGGTGGGGCCAACGTCCTGACTTTC
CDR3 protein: CASSPPGGGGANVLTF

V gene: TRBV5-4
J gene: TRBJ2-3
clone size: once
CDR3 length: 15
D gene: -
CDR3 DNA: TGTGCCAGCAGCATTTTGGACAGGGAGGGAGATACGCAGTATTTT
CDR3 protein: CASSILDREGDTQYF

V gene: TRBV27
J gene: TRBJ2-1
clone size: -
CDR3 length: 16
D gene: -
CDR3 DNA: TGTGCCAGCTCCATCTCTAGGAAGCGCCTAGGGCCTGAGCAGTTCTTC
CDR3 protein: CASSISRKRLGPEQFF

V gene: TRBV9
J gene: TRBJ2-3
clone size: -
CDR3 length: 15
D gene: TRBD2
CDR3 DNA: TGTGCCAGCAGCGGGACTAGCGGGAGCACAGATACGCAGTATTTT
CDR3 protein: CASSGTSGSTDTQYF

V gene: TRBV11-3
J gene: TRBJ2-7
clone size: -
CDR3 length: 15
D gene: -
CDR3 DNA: TGTGCCAGCAGCTTCAGGACTTCCCTCTCCTACGAGCAGTACTTC
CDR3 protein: CASSFRTSLSYEQYF

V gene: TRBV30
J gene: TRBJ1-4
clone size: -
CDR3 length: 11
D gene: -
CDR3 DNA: TGTGCCTGGAGTCGGGGAGAAAAACTGTTTTTT
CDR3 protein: CAWSRGEKLFF

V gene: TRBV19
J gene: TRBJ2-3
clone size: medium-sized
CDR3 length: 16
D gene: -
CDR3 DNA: TGTGCCAGTAGTCCTCGAGTGCAGGGGAACACAGATACGCAGTATTTT
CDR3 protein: CASSPRVQGNTDTQYF

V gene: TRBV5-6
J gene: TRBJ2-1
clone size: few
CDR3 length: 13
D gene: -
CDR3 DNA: TGTGCCAGCAGCTTGGACAGGGCCCATGAGCAGTTCTTC
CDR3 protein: CASSLDRAHEQFF

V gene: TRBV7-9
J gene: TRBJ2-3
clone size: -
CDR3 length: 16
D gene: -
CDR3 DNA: TGTGCCAGCAGCTTAACGTCGGTACTTAAAACAGATACGCAGTATTTT
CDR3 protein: CASSLTSVLKTDTQYF